These 19 T cell receptor beta chains were sequenced from one sample in a study of somatic mutations in cytotoxic T cells in rheumatoid arthritis. Measured with immunoSEQ multiplex PCR; TCRdb has only the in-frame clones, and not every one. The sample lists about 29,000 clones, more than 85% occurring once. Sample: CD8+ T cells sorted from blood. These receptors were obtained from an adult with rheumatoid arthritis.

The chain combines TRBV27 with TRBJ2-7; TRBD1 might be the D (5 bases). The germline V gene encodes CDR1 MNHEY and CDR2 SMNVEV (reference sequence). The CDR3 runs 15 residues. V was shortened by 2 bases and J by 3 bases, with 14 bases between the two germline ends. CDR3 bases: TGTGCCAGCAGTTTAATTCCGTCAGGGAACTACGAGCAGTACTTC. Protein: CASSLIPSGNYEQYF.

V is TRBV19 and J is TRBJ1-1; D is undetermined. Germline values: CDR1 LNHDA, CDR2 SQIVND (reference sequence). V shed 6 bases and J shed 1 base, with 15 bases lying between them. CDR3 length equals 15 residues. The CDR3 protein is CASSWTGFENTEAFF. The CDR3 nucleotides read TGTGCCAGTAGCTGGACCGGATTCGAGAACACTGAAGCTTTCTTT. The variable domain in full, completed from reference TRBV19 and TRBJ1-1, reads DGGITQSPKYLFRKEGQNVTLSCEQNLNHDAMYWYRQDPGQGLRLIYYSQIVNDFQKGDIAEGYSVSREKKESFPLTVTSAQKNPTAFYLCASSWTGFENTEAFFGQGTRLTVV.

The chain joins TRBV4-1 to TRBJ2-5, with D unresolved. There are 15 residues in the CDR3. Trimming left V 3 bases short and J 1 base short, with 12 bases between. Germline V gene data show CDR1 as MGHRA and CDR2 as YSYEKL. This CDR3 is CASSQREGGQETQYF. The CDR3 DNA reads TGCGCCAGCAGCCAGCGTGAAGGCGGCCAAGAGACCCAGTACTTC.

The gene calls are TRBV7-6 and TRBJ2-1; maybe TRBD2 (5 bases). V was clipped by 5 bases and J by 0 bases, with 8 bases between them. The CDR3 extends over 14 amino acids. Germline values: CDR1 SGHVS, CDR2 FNYEAQ. CDR3 sequence: CASSLGSSYNEQFF. The CDR3 nucleotides are TGTGCCAGCAGCCTGGGGAGCTCCTACAATGAGCAGTTCTTC.

The genes are TRBV13 and TRBJ1-2; tentative D call: TRBD1 (5 bases). Per the germline V gene, CDR1 is PRHDT and CDR2 is FYEKMQ (reference sequence). The CDR3 spans 13 residues. Trimming shortened V by 5 bases and J by 2 bases, and 9 bases separated the two germline ends. The CDR3 loop reads CASSQDINYGYTF. The CDR3 bases are TGTGCCAGCAGCCAGGACATAAACTATGGCTACACCTTC. Using reference TRBV13 and TRBJ1-2 for the parts outside the CDR3, the full variable domain is AAGVIQSPRHLIKEKRETATLKCYPIPRHDTVYWYQQGPGQDPQFLISFYEKMQSDKGSIPDRFSAQQFSDYHSELNMSSLELGDSALYFCASSQDINYGYTFGSGTRLTVV.

The chain is built from TRBV10-2 and TRBJ2-2, with 9 bases identical to TRBD2. Germline assignment: CDR1 WSHSY and CDR2 SAAADI. The trim removed 7 bases at V and 0 bases at J, leaving 0 bases unmatched. The CDR3 totals 14 residues. The CDR3 DNA is TGCGCCAGCATAGCGGGAGCGAACACCGGGGAGCTGTTTTTT. It encodes CASIAGANTGELFF.

The J gene is TRBJ2-2, the V gene TRBV5-1; 8 bases are shared with TRBD2. The CDR3 totals 17 residues. V lost 1 base and J lost 5; bases outside the gene matches: 10. Germline values: CDR1 SGHRS, CDR2 YFSETQ. The DNA of the CDR3 is TGCGCCAGCAGCTTGAGTTCTGCGGGAGGATTAACCGGGGAGCTGTTTTTT. Protein product: CASSLSSAGGLTGELFF.

The chain recombines TRBV4-2 with TRBJ2-1; D is uncertain. The CDR3 extends over 13 amino acids. Germline lookup yields CDR1 LGHNA and CDR2 YNFKEQ. Between the trimmed V and J ends, which lost 1 base and 10 bases, there was a span of 11 bases. Written as DNA, the CDR3 is TGTGCCAGCAGCCAAGCCCCCATGCCCGAGCAGTTCTTC. This encodes CASSQAPMPEQFF.

This clone was found a few times. The V gene is TRBV5-4, the J gene TRBJ1-2; no clear D. With 4 bases removed from V and 1 base from J, the gap between germline ends came to 14 bases. Germline V gene sequence: CDR1 SGHNT, CDR2 YYREEE (reference sequence). The length of the CDR3 is 15 residues. CDR3 nucleotides: TGTGCCAGCAGCCCGACGGTAGGGAATAACTATGGCTACACCTTC. Translating it yields CASSPTVGNNYGYTF.

This clone was detected a few times. The chain carries TRBV11-1 and TRBJ2-1; 7 bases are a match to TRBD2. V was pared by 5 bases and J by 1 base, with 2 bases of the junction left unmatched. The CDR3 runs 14 residues. The germline V gene encodes CDR1 SGHAT and CDR2 FQDESV (reference sequence). Here the CDR3 reads CASSPSGSYNEQFF. As DNA, the CDR3 is TGTGCCAGCAGCCCTAGCGGTTCCTACAATGAGCAGTTCTTC.

The chain uses TRBV7-2 and TRBJ1-6; 7 bases line up with TRBD1. From germline, CDR1 is SGHTA and CDR2 FQGNSA. With 4 bases clipped from V and 5 bases from J, the junction kept 5 bases outside the gene matches. The CDR3 runs to 15 residues. CDR3 nucleotides: TGTGCCAGCAGCTCCGTGACAGGGAATAATTCACCCCTCCACTTT. As protein: CASSSVTGNNSPLHF.

V gene TRBV27 combines with J gene TRBJ2-5; possible D gene TRBD2, 6 bases. V dropped 3 bases and J dropped 2 bases, with 10 bases sitting between them. CDR3 length: 14 amino acids. Per the germline V gene, CDR1 is MNHEY and CDR2 is SMNVEV (reference sequence). Here the CDR3 reads CASSLTSGQETQYF. In DNA form, the CDR3 reads TGTGCCAGCAGTTTGACGAGCGGGCAAGAGACCCAGTACTTC.

The V call is TRBV5-1, the J call TRBJ1-1; no firm D call. Germline V gene lookup returns CDR1 SGHRS and CDR2 YFSETQ. Trimming cost V 2 bases and J 4 bases, with 9 bases left between them. The CDR3 length is 13 residues. The CDR3 region is CASSFGGGTEAFF. In DNA form, the CDR3 reads TGCGCCAGCAGCTTCGGAGGAGGCACTGAAGCTTTCTTT.

The table lists this clone with a count of one. The rearrangement joins TRBV7-2 to TRBJ1-3, with D unresolved. Trimming took off 5 bases at V and 1 base at J, with 15 bases between the two ends. Germline CDR1 and CDR2: SGHTA and FQGNSA. This CDR3 spans 16 amino acids. This CDR3 reads CASSPAGILSGNTIYF. In DNA, the CDR3 is TGTGCCAGCAGCCCCGCGGGGATCTTGTCTGGAAACACCATATATTTT.

This chain links TRBV19 with TRBJ2-2; TRBD2 matches 11 bases. The ends lost 7 bases at V and 3 bases at J; junction bases unmatched: 4. The CDR3 runs 15 residues. In germline, CDR1 is LNHDA, CDR2 SQIVND (reference sequence). The CDR3 here is CASIAGGPHTGELFF. The CDR3 DNA reads as TGTGCCAGTATAGCGGGAGGGCCTCACACCGGGGAGCTGTTTTTT.

This clone was recorded once. The chain employs TRBV12-5 and TRBJ2-1; 11 nucleotides align to TRBD2. CDR3 length: 14 residues. The germline V gene has CDR1 LGHNT and CDR2 FRNRAP. The V segment lost 7 bases and the J segment 9 bases; nucleotides outside the gene matches: 8. CDR3 loop: CASAVAGGWSEQFF. The CDR3, as DNA: TGTGCTAGTGCCGTAGCGGGAGGGTGGAGTGAGCAGTTCTTC. The full variable domain, its missing parts supplied by reference TRBV12-5 and TRBJ2-1, is DARVTQTPRHKVTEMGQEVTMRCQPILGHNTVFWYRQTMMQGLELLAYFRNRAPLDDSGMPKDRFSAEMPDATLATLKIQPSEPRDSAVYFCASAVAGGWSEQFFGPGTRLTVL.

The chain links TRBV4-1 to TRBJ1-5, with D unclear. The V gene's germline CDR1 is MGHRA and CDR2 YSYEKL. Trimming shortened V by 1 base and J by 0 bases, and 19 bases separated the two germline ends. This CDR3 has 19 amino acids. The CDR3 bases are TGCGCCAGCAGCCAAGCACCCGACCTGAGCAGCCTTAGCAATCAGCCCCAGCATTTT. Its protein product is CASSQAPDLSSLSNQPQHF.

In nucleotides, the CDR3 is TGCGCCAGCAGCCAAGATCAGGTTGGATATGGCTACACCTTC. Protein: CASSQDQVGYGYTF. This chain uses TRBV4-1 with TRBJ1-2; D is ambiguous. This CDR3 is 14 amino acids long. The germline V gene has CDR1 MGHRA and CDR2 YSYEKL. V was clipped by 0 bases and J by 5 bases, with 10 bases between them.

The rearrangement joins TRBV5-6 to TRBJ2-7; D is unresolved. The germline V and J ends were trimmed by 5 bases and 3 bases, with 18 bases remaining between them. The length of the CDR3 is 15 residues. Germline V gives CDR1 SGHDT, CDR2 YYEEEE. In nucleotides, the CDR3 is TGTGCCAGCAGACCGATTCGAAAGGACGGCTACGAGCAGTACTTC. Protein: CASRPIRKDGYEQYF.